Below, 8 T cell receptor beta chains from the same sample are listed, as sequenced in a study of shared clonotypes between healthy human individuals. Assay used: immunoSEQ multiplex PCR; TCRdb lists only in-frame clones, some missing. The repertoire consists of about 1 million clones, with about 80% occurring once and the leading ten covering less than 1.5%. Sequencing input: memory CD4+ T cells sorted from blood. The subset is: CD45RA-negative fraction. All receptors derive from a man aged 18 to 29 in good health.

This chain links TRBV19 with TRBJ1-6; D not resolved. The ends were cut back, 4 bases at V and 3 bases at J, with 13 bases in the middle. This CDR3 comprises 16 residues. Germline CDR1 reads LNHDA; CDR2 reads SQIVND (reference sequence). The CDR3 protein is CASSSWGDFYNSPLHF. Here the CDR3 DNA reads TGTGCCAGTAGTAGTTGGGGAGACTTCTATAATTCACCCCTCCACTTT. The whole variable domain, remainder taken from reference TRBV19 and TRBJ1-6, is DGGITQSPKYLFRKEGQNVTLSCEQNLNHDAMYWYRQDPGQGLRLIYYSQIVNDFQKGDIAEGYSVSREKKESFPLTVTSAQKNPTAFYLCASSSWGDFYNSPLHFGNGTRLTVT.

This clone was observed at least ten times. J is TRBJ1-6 and V is TRBV4-3; 7 positions match TRBD1. Trimming cost V 0 bases and J 9 bases; bases outside gene matches: 5. The germline V gene has CDR1 LGHNA and CDR2 YSLEER. The CDR3 runs to 15 residues. Here the CDR3 DNA reads TGCGCCAGCAGCCAAGAACCAGGGGGGATTTCACCCCTCCACTTT. It translates to CASSQEPGGISPLHF.

This chain links TRBV6-4 with TRBJ2-2; D call uncertain. V dropped 2 bases and J dropped 6 bases, with 4 bases sitting between them. CDR1 MRHNA and CDR2 SNTAGT come from the germline V gene. This CDR3 has 12 residues. The CDR3 DNA reads as TGTGCCAGCAGTGACGGGGCCGGGGAGCTGTTTTTT. Residues: CASSDGAGELFF.

Here the CDR3 reads CASRKGLEDFGYTF. CDR3 DNA sequence: TGTGCCAGCAGGAAGGGATTAGAAGATTTCGGCTACACCTTC. The V gene is TRBV6-1, the J gene TRBJ1-2; D gene uncertain. CDR3 length: 14 amino acids. CDR1 and CDR2 (germline): MNHNS, SASEGT. The V gene lost 6 bases and the J gene lost 8 bases, with 19 bases spanning the gap.

The gene calls are TRBV10-3 and TRBJ2-3; 8 bases align to TRBD2. From germline, CDR1 is ENHRY and CDR2 SYGVKD. The CDR3 is made up of 17 amino acids. The ends lost 10 bases at V and 0 bases at J; junction bases unmatched: 15. The CDR3 region is CATGGASGSPSTDTQYF. In DNA form, the CDR3 reads TGTGCCACGGGGGGAGCTAGCGGGTCCCCTAGCACAGATACGCAGTATTTT.

Regarding this clone: Additional DNA sequences in this sample encode the identical CDR3. The CDR3 reads CASSLAVAGGSYNEQFF. The DNA for the CDR3 is TGTGCCAGCAGCTTAGCCGTAGCGGGGGGGTCCTACAATGAGCAGTTCTTC. The genes are TRBV7-6 and TRBJ2-1, with 11 positions matching TRBD2. The germline V gene has CDR1 SGHVS and CDR2 FNYEAQ. V trimming: 0 bases; J trimming: 1 base; junction bases outside the gene matches: 2. The CDR3 spans 17 residues.

The chain employs TRBV10-1 and TRBJ2-3; 12 bases fit TRBD2. Germline V gene lookup returns CDR1 WNHNN and CDR2 SYGVQD (reference sequence). The CDR3 is made up of 15 amino acids. V dropped 6 bases and J dropped 5; count of bases not matched to a gene: 6. This CDR3 reads CASRRTSGEEDTQYF. CDR3 bases: TGCGCCAGCAGGAGGACTAGCGGGGAGGAAGATACGCAGTATTTT.

For this clone: A much larger clone is a single base away; this may be a read error. This chain connects TRBV11-2 to TRBJ2-1; D may be TRBD1 (6 bases). The CDR3 spans 14 residues. The V end lost 5 bases, the J end lost 0 bases, and 8 bases lay between the germline ends. Germline assignment: CDR1 SGHAT and CDR2 FQNNGV. The CDR3 nucleotides are TGTGCCAGCAGCGACAGGAGCTCCTACAATGAGCAGTTCTTC. This codes for CASSDRSSYNEQFF.